This T cell receptor beta chain was obtained from a study of human T cells and chemical hapten exposure. For the study at large: Sensitizing treatment utilized 2% DPC over a roughly 2 cm by roughly 2 cm portion of upper inner arm skin. Notes on the study in general: Expanded TCRs created a significantly greater count of big CDR3 similarity clusters than controls did. DPC sensitization produced no change in TCRs with frequency above 1 in 1000.

The time point denotes: patch test 3, about 24 weeks after DPC sensitization. The treatment here: therapeutic diphenylcyclopropenone sensitization with weekly scalp DPC. From whole blood left unfractionated, total RNA was extracted. The table lists this clonotype with many counts. Its antigen is undetermined. At one end the junction does not follow the germline gene, possibly because of a read error. TCRdb reprocessed the RACE reads via MiXCR and lists one record per CDR3 protein. The repertoire holds around 40,000 distinct CDR3 sequences, with 9.5% to 15% as singletons. The germline V gene encodes CDR1 SSHAT and CDR2 FNYEAQ (reference sequence). The CDR3 runs to 13 residues.

The sequence was collected from a woman in her 40s with alopecia areata. Some clones in this sample may be carry-over from other donors' samples. Specimen: whole blood, collected in connection with sensitization to the hapten diphenylcyclopropenone (DPC). The V gene is TRBV7-7, the J gene TRBJ1-6; D remains unclear. This chain's CDR3 is CASSPDWGSPLHF. Written as DNA, the CDR3 is TGTGCTAGCAGCCCCGACTGGGGTTCACCCCTCCACTTT.